This TCR beta chain was obtained from a study of shared clonotypes between healthy human individuals. Findings and caveats of the study: The authors expected sequencing depth to affect clonotype sharing among donors. Sampling included only blood; tissue repertoires likely differ.

Positively selected for CCR7, the CD45RO-negative cells used as naive CD8 cells excluded terminally differentiated effector memory CD45RA+ cells. Original processing methods: Filtering of immunoSEQ junctional sequences could not match full-length read filtering. Data came from immunoSEQ multiplex PCR; TCRdb stores just in-frame clones and leaves some out. The V and J calls and clone size were taken over from that table, and D and trimming were inferred from the DNA. This table holds hundreds of thousands of clones, approximately 96% found once. CDR1 and CDR2 from the germline V gene are MNHEY and SMNVEV (reference sequence). The ends were cut back, 2 bases at V and 0 bases at J, with 7 bases in the middle. The CDR3 spans 14 residues. This clone was recorded only once. Its target is not known. This specimen includes other DNA sequences encoding the same CDR3.

The TCR originated in a woman aged 25-40 years in good health. The chain couples TRBV27 to TRBJ1-1; D call uncertain. Sequenced input: naive CD8+ T cells sorted from blood. CDR3 DNA sequence: TGTGCCAGCAGTTTAGGCCGCATGAACACTGAAGCTTTCTTT. Translation: CASSLGRMNTEAFF.